This passage covers 10 T cell receptor beta chains from one sample sequenced in a study of identical twins. MiXCR, run by TCRdb on the 5' RACE reads, gives a single entry per CDR3 protein. This sample has 1.5 million or so distinct CDR3 sequences, with about 30% found just once. Input material: cord blood. These receptors all stem from a newborn girl in good health.

This clonotype was recorded a few times. The J gene is TRBJ1-2, the V gene TRBV20-1; perhaps TRBD1 as D (6 bases). Germline-derived CDR1 and CDR2 are DFQATT and SNEGSKA (reference sequence). Trimming removed 5 bases at V and 4 bases at J, with 14 bases between. CDR3 size: 13 residues. The CDR3 nucleotides are TGCAGTGCTCGAAGTAGCAGGGGCTATGGCTACACCTTC. Translation: CSARSSRGYGYTF.

For this clonotype: This may be a read error, as it is one base from a much larger clone. This chain joins TRBV10-3 and TRBJ1-1; D ambiguous. Germline loops: CDR1 ENHRY, CDR2 SYGVKD. With 3 bases removed from V and 0 bases from J, the gap between germline ends came to 2 bases. This CDR3 region has 12 residues. The CDR3 loop reads CAISDMNTEAFF. Written as DNA, the CDR3 is TGTGCCATCAGTGATATGAACACTGAAGCTTTCTTT.

This clonotype was counted between two and nine times. The chain uses TRBV5-1 and TRBJ1-1; 8 nucleotides agree with TRBD1. Trimming removed 4 bases from V and 8 bases from J; junction bases left unmatched: 7. The CDR3 contains 13 residues. The germline V gene has CDR1 SGHRS and CDR2 YFSETQ. The CDR3 DNA follows: TGCGCCAGCAGCCCGTACAGGGGGGCGGAAGCTTTCTTT. Amino acid sequence: CASSPYRGAEAFF.

This sequence joins TRBV18 and TRBJ2-5; tentatively, D is TRBD1 (5 bases). Germline V CDR1 and CDR2: KGHSH, LQKENI. The V end was cut by 5 bases, the J end by 6 bases, with 16 bases between. The CDR3 totals 14 residues. The CDR3 sequence: CASSALDRQQTQYF. The CDR3 DNA reads as TGTGCCAGCTCAGCACTTGACAGACAACAGACCCAGTACTTC. Full variable domain (missing parts from reference TRBV18 and TRBJ2-5): NAGVMQNPRHLVRRRGQEARLRCSPMKGHSHVYWYRQLPEEGLKFMVYLQKENIIDESGMPKERFSAEFPKEGPSILRIQQVVRGDSAAYFCASSALDRQQTQYFGPGTRLLVL.

This chain connects TRBV10-3 to TRBJ2-4; 11 bases align to TRBD1. Germline loops: CDR1 ENHRY, CDR2 SYGVKD. The CDR3 contains 15 residues. The V and J ends lost 3 bases and 10 bases, in that order; junction bases with no gene match: 8. The CDR3 sequence: CAISEAGTGGGIQYF. For the CDR3, the DNA is TGTGCCATCAGTGAAGCCGGGACAGGGGGAGGGATTCAGTACTTC.

The chain is built from TRBV7-9 and TRBJ2-3; 14 nucleotides match TRBD2. V was pared by 6 bases and J by 7 bases, with 12 bases of the junction left unmatched. The CDR3 spans 17 residues. Germline CDR1 and CDR2: SEHNR and FQNEAQ (reference sequence). CDR3 sequence (DNA): TGTGCCAGCAGTTTAACCGGGACTAGCGGGAGCATGAATACGCAGTATTTT. This sequence encodes CASSLTGTSGSMNTQYF. The whole variable domain, filled in from reference TRBV7-9 and TRBJ2-3, reads DTGVSQNPRHKITKRGQNVTFRCDPISEHNRLYWYRQTLGQGPEFLTYFQNEAQLEKSRLLSDRFSAERPKGSFSTLEIQRTEQGDSAMYLCASSLTGTSGSMNTQYFGPGTRLTVL.

A note on this clonotype: Given a much more abundant clone one base away, this may be a read error. This chain joins TRBV27 and TRBJ1-2, with 7 bases aligning to TRBD1. Germline V lookup: CDR1 MNHEY, CDR2 SMNVEV (reference sequence). The CDR3 is made up of 15 amino acids. Here the CDR3 reads CASSLSLTGLNGCTF. Here the CDR3 DNA reads TGTGCCAGCAGTTTATCTTTGACAGGGCTAAATGGCTGCACCTTC.

The table lists this clonotype with many counts. V gene TRBV9 combines with J gene TRBJ2-7; 7 bases fit TRBD2. This CDR3 region has 15 residues. Germline CDR1 reads SGDLS; CDR2 reads YYNGEE. The J segment lost 3 bases and the V segment lost 0 bases, leaving 6 bases of the junction unmatched. The CDR3 here is CASSVGGEGFYEQYF. Here the CDR3 DNA reads TGTGCCAGCAGCGTAGGGGGGGAGGGCTTCTACGAGCAGTACTTC.

This chain joins TRBV27 and TRBJ1-6; D not certain. Germline V gives CDR1 MNHEY, CDR2 SMNVEV (reference sequence). CDR3 size: 15 residues. V lost 2 bases to trimming and J lost 8 bases, with 13 bases between them. CDR3 amino acids: CASSLLRVSDSPLHF. CDR3 nucleotides: TGTGCCAGCAGTTTACTTCGGGTTTCTGATTCACCCCTCCACTTT.

This clonotype has more than one count but fewer than ten. V is TRBV6-5 and J is TRBJ1-4; perhaps TRBD1 as D (5 bases). Deletions cut 2 bases from V and 6 bases from J, with 13 bases between. CDR1 is MNHEY and CDR2 is SVGAGI in the germline V gene. The CDR3 extends over 15 amino acids. The CDR3 here is CASSYIIDSHEKLFF. In nucleotides, the CDR3 is TGTGCCAGCAGTTACATAATTGACAGCCATGAAAAACTGTTTTTT.